This TCR beta chain was recovered during a study of identical twins. Whole-study results and caveats: The conclusions drew on cross-sectional statistical analysis instead of tracking the same donors.

TCRdb processed the 5' RACE reads anew with MiXCR; each CDR3 protein has one entry. The profile covers approximately 260,000 distinct CDR3 sequences, with over 13% appearing a single time and approximately 9.3% taken by the ten largest. About this clonotype: The antigen is undetermined.

This CDR3 comprises 14 residues. CDR1 and CDR2 (germline): SGHNT, YENEEA. V shed 5 bases, J shed 6 bases, and the junction held 5 bases outside the gene matches. Specimen: memory (CD45RO+) T cells sorted from blood. The rearrangement links TRBV11-3 to TRBJ2-3, with 10 bases identical to TRBD2. This clonotype was obtained from a woman aged 18-30 years in good health. DNA for the CDR3: TGTGCCAGCAGCCCCTCAGCGGGGGGGGATACGCAGTATTTT. This sequence encodes CASSPSAGGDTQYF. Using reference TRBV11-3 and TRBJ2-3 for the parts outside the CDR3, the full variable domain is EAGVVQSPRYKIIEKKQPVAFWCNPISGHNTLYWYLQNLGQGPELLIRYENEEAVDDSQLPKDRFSAERLKGVDSTLKIQPAELGDSAVYLCASSPSAGGDTQYFGPGTRLTVL.